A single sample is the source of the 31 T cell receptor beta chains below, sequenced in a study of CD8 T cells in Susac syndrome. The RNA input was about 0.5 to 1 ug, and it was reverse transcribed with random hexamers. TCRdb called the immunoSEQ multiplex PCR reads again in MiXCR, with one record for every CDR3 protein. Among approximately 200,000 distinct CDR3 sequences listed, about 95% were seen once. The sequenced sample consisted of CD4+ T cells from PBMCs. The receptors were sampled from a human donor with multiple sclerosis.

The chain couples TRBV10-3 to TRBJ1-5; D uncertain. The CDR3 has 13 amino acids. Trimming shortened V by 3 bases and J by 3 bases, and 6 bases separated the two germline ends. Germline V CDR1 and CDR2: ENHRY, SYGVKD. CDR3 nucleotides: TGTGCCATCAGTGAAAGGGACAATCAGCCCCAGCATTTT. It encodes CAISERDNQPQHF.

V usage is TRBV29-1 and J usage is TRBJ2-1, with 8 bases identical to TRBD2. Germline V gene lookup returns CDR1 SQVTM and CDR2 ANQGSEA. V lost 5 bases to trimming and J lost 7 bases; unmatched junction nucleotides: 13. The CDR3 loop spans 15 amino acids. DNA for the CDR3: TGCAGCGTTCGGACTAGCCGAGTATGGGGGAATGAGCAGTTCTTC. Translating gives CSVRTSRVWGNEQFF.

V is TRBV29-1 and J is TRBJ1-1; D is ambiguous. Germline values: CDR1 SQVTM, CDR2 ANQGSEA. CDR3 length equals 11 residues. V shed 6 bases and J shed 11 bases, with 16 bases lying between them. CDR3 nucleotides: TGCAGCGTCGGAATAAGGGCCTCTGCTTTCTTT. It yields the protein CSVGIRASAFF.

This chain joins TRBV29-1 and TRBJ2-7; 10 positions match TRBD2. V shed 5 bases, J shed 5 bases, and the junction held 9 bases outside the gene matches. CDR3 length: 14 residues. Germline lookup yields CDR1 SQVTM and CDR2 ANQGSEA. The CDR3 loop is CSVSSRTSGHEQYF. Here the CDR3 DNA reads TGCAGCGTTTCATCCCGGACTAGCGGACACGAGCAGTACTTC.

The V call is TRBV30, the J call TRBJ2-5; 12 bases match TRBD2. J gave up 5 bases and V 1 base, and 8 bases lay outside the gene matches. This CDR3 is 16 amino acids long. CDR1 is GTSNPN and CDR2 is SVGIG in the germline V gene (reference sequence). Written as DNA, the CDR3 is TGTGCCTGGAGTGAAGAAATTGGACTAGCGGGGGAGACCCAGTACTTC. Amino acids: CAWSEEIGLAGETQYF.

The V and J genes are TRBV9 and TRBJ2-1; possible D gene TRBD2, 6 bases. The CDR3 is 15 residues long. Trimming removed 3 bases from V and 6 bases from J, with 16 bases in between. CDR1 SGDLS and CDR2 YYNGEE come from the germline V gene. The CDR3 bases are TGTGCCAGCAGCGATCGTACGGGACTTTCCAATGAGCAGTTCTTC. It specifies CASSDRTGLSNEQFF.

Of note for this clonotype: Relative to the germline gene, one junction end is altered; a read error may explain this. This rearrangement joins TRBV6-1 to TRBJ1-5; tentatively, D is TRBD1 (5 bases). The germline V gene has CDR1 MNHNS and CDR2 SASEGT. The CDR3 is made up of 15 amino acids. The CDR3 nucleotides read TGTGCCAGCAGGGAAGGGGTCCGGGGAGATCAGCCCCAGCATTTT. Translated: CASREGVRGDQPQHF.

The CDR3 loop reads CASSHYGAPSYEQYF. The CDR3 DNA follows: TGTGCCAGCAGCCACTACGGGGCTCCCTCCTACGAGCAGTACTTC. The chain uses TRBV3-1 and TRBJ2-7; D possibly uses TRBD1 or TRBD2 (5 bases each). Per germline, CDR1 LGHDT and CDR2 YNNKEL (reference sequence). V shed 3 bases and J shed 0 bases, with 12 bases lying between them. CDR3 length: 15 residues.

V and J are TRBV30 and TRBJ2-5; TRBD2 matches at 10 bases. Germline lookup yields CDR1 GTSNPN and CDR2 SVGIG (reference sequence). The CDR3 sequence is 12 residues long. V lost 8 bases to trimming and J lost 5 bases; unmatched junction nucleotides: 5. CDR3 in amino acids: CARGAGGETQYF. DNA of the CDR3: TGTGCCCGGGGAGCGGGGGGGGAGACCCAGTACTTC.

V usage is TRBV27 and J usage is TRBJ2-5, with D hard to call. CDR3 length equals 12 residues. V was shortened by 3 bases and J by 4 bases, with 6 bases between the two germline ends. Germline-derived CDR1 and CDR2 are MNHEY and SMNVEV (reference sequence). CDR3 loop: CASSFHGETQYF. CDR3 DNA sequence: TGTGCCAGCAGTTTCCACGGAGAGACCCAGTACTTC.

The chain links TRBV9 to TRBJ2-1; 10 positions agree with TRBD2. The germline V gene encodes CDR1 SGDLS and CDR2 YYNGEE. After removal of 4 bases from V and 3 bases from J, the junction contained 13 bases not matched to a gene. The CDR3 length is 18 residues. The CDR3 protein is CASSKQLQREGRYNEQFF. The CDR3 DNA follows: TGTGCCAGCAGCAAGCAGCTCCAGCGGGAGGGCCGCTACAATGAGCAGTTCTTC.

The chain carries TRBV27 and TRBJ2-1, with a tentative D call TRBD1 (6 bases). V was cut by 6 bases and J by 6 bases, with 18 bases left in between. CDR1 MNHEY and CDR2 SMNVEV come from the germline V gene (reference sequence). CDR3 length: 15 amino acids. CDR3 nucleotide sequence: TGTGCCAGCAGAAGATCCCCGGACAGCCCCAATGAGCAGTTCTTC. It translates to CASRRSPDSPNEQFF.

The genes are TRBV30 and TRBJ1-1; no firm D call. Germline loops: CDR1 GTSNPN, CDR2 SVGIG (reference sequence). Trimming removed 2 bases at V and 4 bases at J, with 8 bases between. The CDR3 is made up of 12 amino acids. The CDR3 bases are TGTGCCTGGAGTCCCGGACCCACTGAAGCTTTCTTT. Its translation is CAWSPGPTEAFF.

The CDR3 loop is CASSDGQDRDLTDTQYF. The CDR3 region has the DNA TGTGCCAGCAGCGACGGGCAGGACAGGGATTTGACAGATACGCAGTATTTT. The V gene is TRBV9, the J gene TRBJ2-3; 8 bases map to TRBD1. In germline, CDR1 is SGDLS, CDR2 YYNGEE. The CDR3 length is 17 residues. V lost 3 bases to trimming and J lost 3 bases; unmatched junction nucleotides: 12.

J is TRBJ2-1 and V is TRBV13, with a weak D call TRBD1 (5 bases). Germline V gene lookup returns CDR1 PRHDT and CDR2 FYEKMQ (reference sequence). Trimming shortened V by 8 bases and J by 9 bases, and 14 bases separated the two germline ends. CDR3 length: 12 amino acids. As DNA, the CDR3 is TGTGCCAGCGGCCTCAGGGTGAGTGAGCAGTTCTTC. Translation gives CASGLRVSEQFF.

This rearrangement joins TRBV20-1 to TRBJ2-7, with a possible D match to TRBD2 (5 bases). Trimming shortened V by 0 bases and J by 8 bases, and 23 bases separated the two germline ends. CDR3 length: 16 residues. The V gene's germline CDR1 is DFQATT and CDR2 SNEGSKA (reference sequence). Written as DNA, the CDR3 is TGCAGTGCTAGAGATCCGAAGGAGGTCCAAGCTACGAAGCAGTACTTC. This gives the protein CSARDPKEVQATKQYF.

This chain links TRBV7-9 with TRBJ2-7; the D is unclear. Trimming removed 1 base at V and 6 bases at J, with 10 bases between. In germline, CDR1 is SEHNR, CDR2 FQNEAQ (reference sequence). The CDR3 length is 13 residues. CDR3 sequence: CASSLETNGEQYF. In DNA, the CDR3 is TGTGCCAGCAGCTTAGAAACTAATGGCGAGCAGTACTTC.

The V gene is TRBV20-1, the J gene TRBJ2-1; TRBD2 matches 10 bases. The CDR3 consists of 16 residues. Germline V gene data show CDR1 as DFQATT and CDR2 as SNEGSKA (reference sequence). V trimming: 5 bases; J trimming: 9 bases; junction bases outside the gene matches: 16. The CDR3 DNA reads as TGCAGTGCTCGTCGAGGGGCTAGCGGGAGTATGGCTGAGCAGTTCTTC. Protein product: CSARRGASGSMAEQFF.

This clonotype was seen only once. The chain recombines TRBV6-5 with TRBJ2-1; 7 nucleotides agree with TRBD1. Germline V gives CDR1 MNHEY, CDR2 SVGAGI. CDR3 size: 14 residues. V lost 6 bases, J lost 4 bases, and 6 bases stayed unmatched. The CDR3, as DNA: TGTGCCAGCAGGGCCGGGGACAGATACAATGAGCAGTTCTTC. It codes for CASRAGDRYNEQFF.

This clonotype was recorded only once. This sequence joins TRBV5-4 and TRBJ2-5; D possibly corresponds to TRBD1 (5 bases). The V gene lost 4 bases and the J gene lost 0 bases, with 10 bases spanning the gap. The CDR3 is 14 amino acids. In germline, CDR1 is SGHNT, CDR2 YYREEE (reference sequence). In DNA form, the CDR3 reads TGTGCCAGCAGCATCACAGGAAACCAAGAGACCCAGTACTTC. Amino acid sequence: CASSITGNQETQYF.

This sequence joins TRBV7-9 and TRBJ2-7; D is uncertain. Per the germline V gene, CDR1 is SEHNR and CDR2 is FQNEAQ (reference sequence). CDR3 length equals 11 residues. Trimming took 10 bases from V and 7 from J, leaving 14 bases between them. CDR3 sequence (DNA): TGTGCCACTCAGAACCTAGGGGAGCAGTACTTC. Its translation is CATQNLGEQYF. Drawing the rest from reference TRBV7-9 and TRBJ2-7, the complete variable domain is DTGVSQNPRHKITKRGQNVTFRCDPISEHNRLYWYRQTLGQGPEFLTYFQNEAQLEKSRLLSDRFSAERPKGSFSTLEIQRTEQGDSAMYLCATQNLGEQYFGPGTRLTVT.

CDR3 nucleotides: TGTGCCTGGAGCGCAGACGAGACCTACGAGCAGTACTTC. It codes for CAWSADETYEQYF. This chain links TRBV30 with TRBJ2-7; no clear D gene. The CDR3 totals 13 residues. Trimming pared 3 bases from V and 2 bases from J, leaving 11 bases between. Germline loops: CDR1 GTSNPN, CDR2 SVGIG (reference sequence).

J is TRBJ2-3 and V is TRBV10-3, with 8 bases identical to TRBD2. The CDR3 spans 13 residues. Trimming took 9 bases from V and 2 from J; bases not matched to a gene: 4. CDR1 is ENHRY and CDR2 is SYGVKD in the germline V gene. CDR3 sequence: CAMTSALTDTQYF. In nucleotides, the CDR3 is TGTGCCATGACTAGCGCCCTCACAGATACGCAGTATTTT.

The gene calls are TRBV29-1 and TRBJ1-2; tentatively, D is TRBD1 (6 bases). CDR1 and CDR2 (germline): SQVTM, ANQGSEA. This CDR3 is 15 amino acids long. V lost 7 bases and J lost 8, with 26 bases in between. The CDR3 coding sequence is TGCAGCGGCAGATACCATTCGTCGGGGGGCTCGGGCTACACCTTC. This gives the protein CSGRYHSSGGSGYTF.

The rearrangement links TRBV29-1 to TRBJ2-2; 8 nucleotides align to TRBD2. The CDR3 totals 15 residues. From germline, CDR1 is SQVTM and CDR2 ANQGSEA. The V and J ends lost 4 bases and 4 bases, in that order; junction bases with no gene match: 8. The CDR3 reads CSVAHAGGPTGELFF. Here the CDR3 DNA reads TGCAGCGTTGCACACGCGGGAGGCCCCACCGGGGAGCTGTTTTTT.

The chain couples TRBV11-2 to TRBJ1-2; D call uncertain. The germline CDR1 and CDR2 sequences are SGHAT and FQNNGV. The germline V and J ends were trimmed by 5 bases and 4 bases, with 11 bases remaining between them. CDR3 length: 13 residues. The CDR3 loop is CASSPEGRYGYTF. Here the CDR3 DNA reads TGTGCCAGCAGCCCGGAAGGGCGCTATGGCTACACCTTC.

The CDR3 loop is CASSLVRTANTGELFF. The CDR3 DNA is TGTGCCAGCAGCTTAGTTAGGACAGCGAACACCGGGGAGCTGTTTTTT. The rearrangement links TRBV11-2 to TRBJ2-2; maybe TRBD1 (6 bases). CDR1 and CDR2 from the germline V gene are SGHAT and FQNNGV. V lost 1 base and J lost 0, with 9 bases in between. This CDR3 comprises 16 residues.

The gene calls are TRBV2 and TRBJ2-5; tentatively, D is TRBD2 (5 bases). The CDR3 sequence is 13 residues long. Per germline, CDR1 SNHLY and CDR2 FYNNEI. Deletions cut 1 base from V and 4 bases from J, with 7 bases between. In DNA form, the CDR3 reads TGTGCCAGCAGTGAAGGAGGGCGAGAGACCCAGTACTTC. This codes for CASSEGGRETQYF.

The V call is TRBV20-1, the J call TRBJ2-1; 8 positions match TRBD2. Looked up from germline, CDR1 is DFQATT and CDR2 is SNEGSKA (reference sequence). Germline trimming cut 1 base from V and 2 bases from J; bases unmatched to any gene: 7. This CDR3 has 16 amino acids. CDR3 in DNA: TGCAGTGCTAGAGGGGGGCGGGAGGCAACCTACAATGAGCAGTTCTTC. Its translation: CSARGGREATYNEQFF.

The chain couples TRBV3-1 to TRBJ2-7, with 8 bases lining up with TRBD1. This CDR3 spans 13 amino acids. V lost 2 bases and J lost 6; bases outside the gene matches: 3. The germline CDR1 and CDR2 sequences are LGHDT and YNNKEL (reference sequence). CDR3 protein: CASSQRGQGEQYF. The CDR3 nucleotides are TGTGCCAGCAGCCAACGTGGACAGGGCGAGCAGTACTTC.

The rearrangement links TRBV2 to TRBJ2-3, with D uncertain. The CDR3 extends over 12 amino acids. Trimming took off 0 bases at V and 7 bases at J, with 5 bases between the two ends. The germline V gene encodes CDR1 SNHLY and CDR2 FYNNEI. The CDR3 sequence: CASSEASNTQYF. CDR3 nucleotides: TGTGCCAGCAGTGAAGCGTCAAATACGCAGTATTTT.